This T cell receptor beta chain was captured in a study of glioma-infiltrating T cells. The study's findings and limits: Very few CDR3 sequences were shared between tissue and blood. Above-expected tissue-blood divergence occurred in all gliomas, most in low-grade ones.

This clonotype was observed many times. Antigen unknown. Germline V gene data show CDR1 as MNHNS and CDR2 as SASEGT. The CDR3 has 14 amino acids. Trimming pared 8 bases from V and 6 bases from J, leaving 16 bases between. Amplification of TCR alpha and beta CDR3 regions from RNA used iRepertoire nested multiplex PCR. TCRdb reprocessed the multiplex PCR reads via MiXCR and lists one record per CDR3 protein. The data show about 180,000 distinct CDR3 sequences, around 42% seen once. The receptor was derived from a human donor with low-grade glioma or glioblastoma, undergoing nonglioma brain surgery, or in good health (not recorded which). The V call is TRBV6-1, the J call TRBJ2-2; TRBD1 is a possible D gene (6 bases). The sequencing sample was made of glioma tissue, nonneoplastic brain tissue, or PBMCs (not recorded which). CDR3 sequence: CASGAQGRPGELFF. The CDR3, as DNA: TGTGCCAGCGGAGCACAGGGAAGACCCGGGGAGCTGTTTTTT.